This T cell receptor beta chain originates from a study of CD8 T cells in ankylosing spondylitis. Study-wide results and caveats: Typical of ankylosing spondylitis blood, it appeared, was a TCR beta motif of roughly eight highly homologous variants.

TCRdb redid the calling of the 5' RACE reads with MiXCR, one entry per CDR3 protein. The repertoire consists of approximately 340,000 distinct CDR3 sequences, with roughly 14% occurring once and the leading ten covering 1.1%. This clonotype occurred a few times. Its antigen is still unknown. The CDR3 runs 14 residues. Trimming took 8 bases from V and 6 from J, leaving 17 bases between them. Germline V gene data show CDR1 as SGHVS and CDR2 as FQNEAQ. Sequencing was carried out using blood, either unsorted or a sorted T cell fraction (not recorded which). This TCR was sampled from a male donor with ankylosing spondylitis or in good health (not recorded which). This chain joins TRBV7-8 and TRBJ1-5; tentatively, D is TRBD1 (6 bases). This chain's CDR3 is CASALDRSFQPQHF. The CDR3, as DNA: TGTGCCAGCGCCCTGGACAGATCCTTTCAGCCCCAGCATTTT.